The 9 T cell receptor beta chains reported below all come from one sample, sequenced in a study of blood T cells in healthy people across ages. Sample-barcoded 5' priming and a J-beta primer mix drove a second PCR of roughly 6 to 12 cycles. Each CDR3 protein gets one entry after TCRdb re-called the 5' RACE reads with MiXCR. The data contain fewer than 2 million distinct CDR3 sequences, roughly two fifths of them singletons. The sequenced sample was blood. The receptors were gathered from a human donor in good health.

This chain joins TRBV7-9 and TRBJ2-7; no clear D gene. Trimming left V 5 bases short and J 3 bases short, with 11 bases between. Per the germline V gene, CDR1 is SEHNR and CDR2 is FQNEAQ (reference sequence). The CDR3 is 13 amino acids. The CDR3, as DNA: TGTGCCAGCAGCCCTAAGGGCGACTACGAGCAGTACTTC. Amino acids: CASSPKGDYEQYF.

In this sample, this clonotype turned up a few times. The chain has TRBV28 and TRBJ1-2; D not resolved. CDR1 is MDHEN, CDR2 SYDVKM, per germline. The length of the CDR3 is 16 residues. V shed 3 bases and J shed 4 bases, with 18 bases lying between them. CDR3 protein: CASSFRRTGFSYGYTF. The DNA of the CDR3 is TGTGCCAGCAGTTTTCGCCGGACTGGATTTAGCTATGGCTACACCTTC.

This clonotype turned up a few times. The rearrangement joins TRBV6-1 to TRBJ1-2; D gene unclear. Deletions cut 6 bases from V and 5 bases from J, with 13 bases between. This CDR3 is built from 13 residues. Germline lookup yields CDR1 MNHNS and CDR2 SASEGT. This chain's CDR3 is CASRPNRPYGYTF. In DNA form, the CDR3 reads TGTGCCAGCAGACCCAACCGTCCTTATGGCTACACCTTC.

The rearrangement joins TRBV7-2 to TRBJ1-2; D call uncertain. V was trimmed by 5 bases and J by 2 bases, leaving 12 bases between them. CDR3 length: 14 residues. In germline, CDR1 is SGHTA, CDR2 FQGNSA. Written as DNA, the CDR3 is TGTGCCAGCAGCCCTAGGAGGGTCAACTATGGCTACACCTTC. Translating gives CASSPRRVNYGYTF.

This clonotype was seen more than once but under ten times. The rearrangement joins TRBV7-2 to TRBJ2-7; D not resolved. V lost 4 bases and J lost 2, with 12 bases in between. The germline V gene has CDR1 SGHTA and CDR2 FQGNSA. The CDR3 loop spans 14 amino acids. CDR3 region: CASSSPGRPYEQYF. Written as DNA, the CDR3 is TGTGCCAGCAGCTCCCCCGGACGGCCCTACGAGCAGTACTTC.

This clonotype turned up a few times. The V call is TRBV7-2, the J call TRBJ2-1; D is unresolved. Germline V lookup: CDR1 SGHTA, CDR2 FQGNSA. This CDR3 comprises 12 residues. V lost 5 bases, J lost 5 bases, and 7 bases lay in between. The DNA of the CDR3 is TGTGCCAGCAGCCAATATAACAATGAGCAGTTCTTC. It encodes CASSQYNNEQFF.

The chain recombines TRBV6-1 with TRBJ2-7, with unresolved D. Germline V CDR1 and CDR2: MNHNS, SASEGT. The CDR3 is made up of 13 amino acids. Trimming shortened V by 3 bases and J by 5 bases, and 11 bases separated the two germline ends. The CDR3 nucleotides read TGTGCCAGCAGTGATAGGTATCGGGACGAGCAGTACTTC. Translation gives CASSDRYRDEQYF.

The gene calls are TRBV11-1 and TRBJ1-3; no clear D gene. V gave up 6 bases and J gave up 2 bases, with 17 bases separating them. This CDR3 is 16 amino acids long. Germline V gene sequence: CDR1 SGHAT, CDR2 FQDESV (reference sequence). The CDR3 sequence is CASSEDVSRAGNTIYF. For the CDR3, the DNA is TGTGCCAGCAGTGAGGACGTCTCCCGGGCTGGAAACACCATATATTTT.

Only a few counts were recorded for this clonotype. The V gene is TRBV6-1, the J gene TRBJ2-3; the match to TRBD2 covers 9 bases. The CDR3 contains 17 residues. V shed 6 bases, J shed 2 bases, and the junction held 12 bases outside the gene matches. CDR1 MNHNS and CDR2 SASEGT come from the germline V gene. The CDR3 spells CASRVPAGGQYTDTQYF. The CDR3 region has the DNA TGTGCCAGCAGAGTCCCAGCGGGGGGACAATACACAGATACGCAGTATTTT.